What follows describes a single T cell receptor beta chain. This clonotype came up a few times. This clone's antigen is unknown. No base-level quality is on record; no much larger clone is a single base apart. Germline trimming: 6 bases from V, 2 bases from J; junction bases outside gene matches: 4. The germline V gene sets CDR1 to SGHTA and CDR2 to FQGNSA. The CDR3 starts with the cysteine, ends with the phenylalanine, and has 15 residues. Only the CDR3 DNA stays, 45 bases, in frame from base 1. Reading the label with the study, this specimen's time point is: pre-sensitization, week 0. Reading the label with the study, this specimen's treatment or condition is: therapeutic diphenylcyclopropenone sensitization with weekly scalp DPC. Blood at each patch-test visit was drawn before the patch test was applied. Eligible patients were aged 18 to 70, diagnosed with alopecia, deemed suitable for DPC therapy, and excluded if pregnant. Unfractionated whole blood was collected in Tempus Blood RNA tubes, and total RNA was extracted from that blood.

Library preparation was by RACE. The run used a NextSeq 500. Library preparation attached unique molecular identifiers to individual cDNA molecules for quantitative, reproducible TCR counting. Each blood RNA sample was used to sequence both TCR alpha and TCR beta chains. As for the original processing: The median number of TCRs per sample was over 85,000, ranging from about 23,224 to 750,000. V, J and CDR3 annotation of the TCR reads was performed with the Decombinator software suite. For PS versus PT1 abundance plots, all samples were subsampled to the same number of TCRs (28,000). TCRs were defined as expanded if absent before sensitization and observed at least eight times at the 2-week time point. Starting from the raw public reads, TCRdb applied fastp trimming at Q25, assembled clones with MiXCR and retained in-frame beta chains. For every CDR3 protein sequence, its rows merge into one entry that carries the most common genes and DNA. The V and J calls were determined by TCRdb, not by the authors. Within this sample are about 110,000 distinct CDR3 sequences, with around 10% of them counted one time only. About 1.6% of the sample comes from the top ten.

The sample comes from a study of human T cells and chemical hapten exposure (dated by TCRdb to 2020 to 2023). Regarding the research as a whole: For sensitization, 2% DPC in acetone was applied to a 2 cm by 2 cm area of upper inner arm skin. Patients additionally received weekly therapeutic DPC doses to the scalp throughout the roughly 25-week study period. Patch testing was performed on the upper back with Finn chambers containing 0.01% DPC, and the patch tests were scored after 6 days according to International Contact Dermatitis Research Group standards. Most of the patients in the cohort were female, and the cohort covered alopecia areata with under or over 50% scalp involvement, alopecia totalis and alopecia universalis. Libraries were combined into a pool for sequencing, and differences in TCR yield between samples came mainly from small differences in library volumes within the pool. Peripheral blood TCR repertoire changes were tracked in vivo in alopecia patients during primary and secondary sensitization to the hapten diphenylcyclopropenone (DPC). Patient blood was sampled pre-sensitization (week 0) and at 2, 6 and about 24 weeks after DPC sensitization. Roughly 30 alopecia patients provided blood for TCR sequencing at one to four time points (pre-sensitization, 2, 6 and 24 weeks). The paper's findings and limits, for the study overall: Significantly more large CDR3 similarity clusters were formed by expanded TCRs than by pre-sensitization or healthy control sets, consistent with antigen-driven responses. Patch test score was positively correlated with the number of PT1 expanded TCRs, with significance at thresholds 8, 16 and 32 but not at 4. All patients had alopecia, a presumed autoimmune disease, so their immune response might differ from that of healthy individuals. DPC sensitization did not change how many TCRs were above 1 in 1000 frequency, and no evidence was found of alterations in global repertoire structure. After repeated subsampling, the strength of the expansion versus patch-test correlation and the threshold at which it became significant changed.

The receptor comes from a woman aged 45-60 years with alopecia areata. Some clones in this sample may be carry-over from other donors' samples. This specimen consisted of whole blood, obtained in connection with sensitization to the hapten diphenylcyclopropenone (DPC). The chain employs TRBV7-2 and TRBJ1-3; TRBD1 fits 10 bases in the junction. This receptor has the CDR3 CASRPGTGAGNTIYF. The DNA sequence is TGTGCCAGCAGGCCTGGGACAGGGGCTGGAAACACCATATATTTT.